This paragraph reports one TCR beta chain. The data were taken from a study of blood T cell repertoires in COVID-19. V was trimmed by 1 base and J by 2 bases, leaving 9 bases between them. The CDR3 runs to 14 residues. Per germline, CDR1 SGHRS and CDR2 YFSETQ. The method was immunoSEQ multiplex PCR; TCRdb's version includes in-frame clones alone and lacks a portion of them. The table includes approximately 280,000 clones, about 85% detected once. The sample comprised PBMCs or T cells enriched from blood (not recorded which). The sequence derives from a woman aged 50 to 60 who had recovered from COVID-19. The V call is TRBV5-1, the J call TRBJ2-5, with a possible D match to TRBD1 (6 bases). CDR3 DNA: TGCGCCAGCAGCTTGAGGACAGCGCAAGAGACCCAGTACTTC. It translates to CASSLRTAQETQYF. Variable domain in full (rest from reference TRBV5-1 and TRBJ2-5): KAGVTQTPRYLIKTRGQQVTLSCSPISGHRSVSWYQQTPGQGLQFLFEYFSETQRNKGNFPGRFSGRQFSNSRSEMNVSTLELGDSALYLCASSLRTAQETQYFGPGTRLLVL.